These 26 T cell receptor beta chains were all obtained from the same sample, sequenced in a study of response to subunit inactivated influenza vaccine. MiXCR, run by TCRdb on the RT-PCR reads, gives a single entry per CDR3 protein. The table lists about 240,000 distinct CDR3 sequences, 9% to 15% of them singletons. Sample: non-naive T cells sorted from PBMCs, taken 14 to 15 days before vaccination. The source is a man aged 50-59 years who received an inactivated influenza vaccine.

The chain uses TRBV10-3 and TRBJ2-5; TRBD1 or TRBD2 may be the D gene (6 bases each). Looked up from germline, CDR1 is ENHRY and CDR2 is SYGVKD. This CDR3 is 16 amino acids long. V lost 11 bases and J 3 bases, leaving 25 bases between the germline ends. The CDR3 DNA sequence: TGTGCCGTCGGGGGCTTCCGAGCAGGGGATGAAGAGACCCAGTACTTC. This encodes CAVGGFRAGDEETQYF.

This clonotype showed up many times. The chain links TRBV7-2 to TRBJ1-2; D is ambiguous. V was cut by 1 base and J by 5 bases, with 11 bases left in between. Germline V gene lookup returns CDR1 SGHTA and CDR2 FQGNSA. This CDR3 is built from 14 residues. CDR3: CASSLERGLYGYTF. CDR3 nucleotides: TGTGCCAGCAGCTTAGAACGGGGATTATATGGCTACACCTTC.

This clonotype was seen only a few times. The V gene is TRBV5-5, the J gene TRBJ2-1; D perhaps matches TRBD1 (7 bases). CDR1 and CDR2 from the germline V gene are SGHKS and YYEKEE (reference sequence). The CDR3 sequence is 18 residues long. V lost 1 base to trimming and J lost 7 bases, with 24 bases between them. The CDR3 here is CASSLIFPDIRGRNEQFF. The CDR3 coding sequence is TGTGCCAGCAGCTTGATCTTCCCGGACATCAGGGGGAGGAATGAGCAGTTCTTC.

This clonotype was observed at least ten times. This chain links TRBV27 with TRBJ1-6, with D perhaps matching TRBD1 (5 bases). The V gene's germline CDR1 is MNHEY and CDR2 SMNVEV (reference sequence). The length of the CDR3 is 16 residues. V was clipped by 3 bases and J by 2 bases, with 11 bases between them. The CDR3 sequence: CASSLTGGTYNSPLHF. In nucleotides, the CDR3 is TGTGCCAGCAGTTTGACCGGGGGGACCTATAATTCACCCCTCCACTTT.

This clonotype was observed a few times. This chain joins TRBV28 and TRBJ2-1; no clear D gene. The CDR3 extends over 12 amino acids. V gave up 5 bases and J gave up 9 bases, with 11 bases separating them. Germline assignment: CDR1 MDHEN and CDR2 SYDVKM. CDR3 nucleotides: TGTGCCAGCAGTCCTATCCGCCGTGAGCAGTTCTTC. Translated: CASSPIRREQFF.

In its sample, this clonotype was seen many times. The gene calls are TRBV4-2 and TRBJ2-5; TRBD1 might be the D (5 bases). CDR1 is LGHNA and CDR2 is YNFKEQ in the germline V gene. The CDR3 consists of 16 residues. Trimming left V 3 bases short and J 2 bases short, with 16 bases between. This CDR3 is CASSQNPTGVQETQYF. CDR3 nucleotides: TGTGCCAGCAGCCAGAATCCCACAGGAGTACAAGAGACCCAGTACTTC.

The CDR3 is CASSLVSGGRGEQFF. The DNA of the CDR3 is TGTGCCAGCAGCTTAGTTAGCGGGGGGCGGGGTGAGCAGTTCTTC. The chain is built from TRBV7-2 and TRBJ2-1; 10 bases align to TRBD2. The germline V gene encodes CDR1 SGHTA and CDR2 FQGNSA. The J segment lost 9 bases and the V segment lost 1 base, leaving 6 bases of the junction unmatched. The length of the CDR3 is 15 residues.

This chain links TRBV19 with TRBJ1-1; maybe TRBD1 (5 bases). The CDR3 sequence is 14 residues long. CDR1 is LNHDA and CDR2 is SQIVND in the germline V gene (reference sequence). With 5 bases removed from V and 6 bases from J, the gap between germline ends came to 16 bases. The CDR3, as DNA: TGTGCCAGTAGTGGGAGGGGAGTACTTTCTGAAGCTTTCTTT. It specifies CASSGRGVLSEAFF. Full variable domain (outside the CDR3, taken from reference TRBV19 and TRBJ1-1): DGGITQSPKYLFRKEGQNVTLSCEQNLNHDAMYWYRQDPGQGLRLIYYSQIVNDFQKGDIAEGYSVSREKKESFPLTVTSAQKNPTAFYLCASSGRGVLSEAFFGQGTRLTVV.

This clonotype was seen only a few times. The V call is TRBV6-2 or TRBV6-3, the J call TRBJ2-5, with TRBD1 matching 11 bases. Germline-derived CDR1 and CDR2 are MNHEY and SVGEGT. The CDR3 has 16 amino acids. Unmatched junction bases numbered 11, after V lost 6 bases and J lost 5 bases. CDR3 sequence (DNA): TGTGCCAGCAGAGGACAGGGGGCAAGGATATGGGAGACCCAGTACTTC. As protein: CASRGQGARIWETQYF.

This clonotype was seen at least ten times. The chain combines TRBV20-1 with TRBJ2-7, with TRBD2 matching over 15 bases. The CDR3 covers 18 residues. Germline V gene sequence: CDR1 DFQATT, CDR2 SNEGSKA (reference sequence). The V segment lost 6 bases and the J segment 0 bases; nucleotides outside the gene matches: 12. CDR3 region: CSALRAGLAGGSSYEQYF. In DNA form, the CDR3 reads TGCAGTGCCCTAAGAGCGGGACTAGCGGGGGGCAGCTCCTACGAGCAGTACTTC.

This clonotype has ten or more counts. J is TRBJ2-7 and V is TRBV7-2; D ambiguous. The CDR3 consists of 13 residues. V was clipped by 4 bases and J by 6 bases, with 13 bases between them. Germline V lookup: CDR1 SGHTA, CDR2 FQGNSA. This CDR3 reads CASSSYPATEQYF. The CDR3, as DNA: TGTGCCAGCAGCTCCTACCCCGCTACCGAGCAGTACTTC. Full variable domain (remainder filled in from reference TRBV7-2 and TRBJ2-7): GAGVSQSPSNKVTEKGKDVELRCDPISGHTALYWYRQSLGQGLEFLIYFQGNSAPDKSGLPSDRFSAERTGGSVSTLTIQRTQQEDSAVYLCASSSYPATEQYFGPGTRLTVT.

This clonotype has ten or more counts. The chain uses TRBV12-3 or TRBV12-4 and TRBJ2-7; 9 bases are shared with TRBD1. V was clipped by 4 bases and J by 2 bases; unmatched bases: 6. This CDR3 contains 15 residues. CDR3 residues: CASSSPGQGTYEQYF. The CDR3 DNA sequence: TGTGCCAGCAGTTCTCCGGGACAGGGAACCTACGAGCAGTACTTC.

This clonotype was counted many times. The rearrangement uses TRBV19 and TRBJ2-7; D not certain. This CDR3 contains 15 residues. Trimming removed 0 bases from V and 2 bases from J, with 11 bases in between. Germline values: CDR1 LNHDA, CDR2 SQIVND (reference sequence). This CDR3 is CASSIEADGPYEQYF. CDR3 coding DNA: TGTGCCAGTAGTATAGAGGCCGATGGACCCTACGAGCAGTACTTC.

The chain recombines TRBV5-1 with TRBJ2-4, with D possibly matching TRBD2 (5 bases). Trimming shortened V by 2 bases and J by 8 bases, and 17 bases separated the two germline ends. The germline CDR1 and CDR2 sequences are SGHRS and YFSETQ. The CDR3 totals 15 residues. CDR3 residues: CASSLPPEPGDIQYF. CDR3 DNA sequence: TGCGCCAGCAGCTTACCCCCAGAACCCGGGGACATTCAGTACTTC.

The chain employs TRBV20-1 and TRBJ2-5, with D hard to call. The V gene's germline CDR1 is DFQATT and CDR2 SNEGSKA (reference sequence). CDR3 length: 12 residues. The V and J ends lost 3 bases and 1 base respectively, with 6 bases between them. The CDR3 reads CSASDPQETQYF. The CDR3 nucleotides are TGCAGTGCTAGCGACCCCCAAGAGACCCAGTACTTC.

Comment on this clonotype: At one end the junction does not follow the germline gene, possibly because of a read error. The rearrangement links TRBV5-6 to TRBJ2-3; no reliable D call. CDR3 length: 14 residues. Germline CDR1 and CDR2: SGHDT and YYEEEE. The CDR3 sequence is CASCFYRDTDTQYF. The CDR3 bases are TGTGCCAGCTGCTTTTACAGAGACACAGATACGCAGTATTTT.

The J gene is TRBJ2-3, the V gene TRBV28; 9 bases map to TRBD1. CDR3 length equals 15 residues. Per germline, CDR1 MDHEN and CDR2 SYDVKM. Trimming removed 7 bases from V and 4 bases from J; junction bases left unmatched: 9. CDR3 bases: TGTGCCAGCATGGGACAGGGAGGGAGAGCAGATACGCAGTATTTT. Its translation is CASMGQGGRADTQYF.

This clonotype was seen repeatedly, ten times or more. The rearrangement uses TRBV15 and TRBJ2-7; 8 nucleotides line up with TRBD1. Germline CDR1 and CDR2: LNHNV and YYDKDF (reference sequence). The V segment lost 3 bases and the J segment 5 bases; nucleotides outside the gene matches: 9. The CDR3 is 15 residues long. The CDR3 region has the DNA TGTGCCACCAGCAGCGGGACAGGCCGGGGTGACGAGCAGTACTTC. Protein: CATSSGTGRGDEQYF.

This clonotype turned up a few times. The chain has TRBV5-1 and TRBJ1-3; 7 nucleotides align to TRBD1. V lost 4 bases and J lost 7; bases outside the gene matches: 11. The CDR3 spans 15 residues. Germline V lookup: CDR1 SGHRS, CDR2 YFSETQ. In DNA, the CDR3 is TGCGCCAGCAGCCCCGTCGGACAGGCCGGGAACACCATATATTTT. It encodes CASSPVGQAGNTIYF. Using reference TRBV5-1 and TRBJ1-3 for the parts outside the CDR3, the full variable domain is KAGVTQTPRYLIKTRGQQVTLSCSPISGHRSVSWYQQTPGQGLQFLFEYFSETQRNKGNFPGRFSGRQFSNSRSEMNVSTLELGDSALYLCASSPVGQAGNTIYFGEGSWLTVV.

This chain connects TRBV27 to TRBJ2-1; 7 positions match TRBD2. Germline assignment: CDR1 MNHEY and CDR2 SMNVEV (reference sequence). The CDR3 runs to 15 residues. V gave up 1 base and J gave up 10 bases; unmatched junction bases: 10. The CDR3 sequence is CASSLLWGEGYEQFF. The CDR3 nucleotides read TGTGCCAGCAGTTTATTGTGGGGGGAGGGCTACGAGCAGTTCTTC.

V gene TRBV3-1 combines with J gene TRBJ2-7, with no clear D. The CDR3 is 12 residues long. Germline CDR1 is LGHDT and CDR2 is YNNKEL (reference sequence). Trimming left V 0 bases short and J 8 bases short, with 8 bases between. The CDR3, as DNA: TGTGCCAGCAGCCAAGATAGACGAAAGCAGTACTTC. Encoded protein: CASSQDRRKQYF.

This clonotype was seen more than once but under ten times. The chain carries TRBV9 and TRBJ2-1; 7 bases agree with TRBD2. This CDR3 contains 18 residues. With 3 bases clipped from V and 6 bases from J, the junction kept 18 bases outside the gene matches. Germline V gene sequence: CDR1 SGDLS, CDR2 YYNGEE. CDR3 in DNA: TGTGCCAGCAGCGATTCGCCAAGGACTAGTGAGCGGCTCAATGAGCAGTTCTTC. The encoded protein is CASSDSPRTSERLNEQFF.

V and J are TRBV5-1 and TRBJ2-5, with D perhaps assigned TRBD1 or TRBD2 (5 bases each). V was shortened by 3 bases and J by 2 bases, with 11 bases between the two germline ends. Germline CDR1 SGHRS, CDR2 YFSETQ. The length of the CDR3 is 14 residues. CDR3 protein: CASSWGRSQETQYF. CDR3 DNA: TGCGCCAGCAGCTGGGGACGGTCACAAGAGACCCAGTACTTC.

This clonotype was seen at least ten times. The rearrangement joins TRBV28 to TRBJ2-3, with 9 bases aligning to TRBD2. This CDR3 contains 14 residues. With V trimmed by 6 bases and J by 1 base, 2 bases remained unmatched. CDR1 and CDR2 (germline): MDHEN, SYDVKM. The CDR3 bases are TGTGCCAGCAGGTTAGCGGGAGGCACAGATACGCAGTATTTT. As protein: CASRLAGGTDTQYF. The full variable domain, rest sourced from reference TRBV28 and TRBJ2-3, is DVKVTQSSRYLVKRTGEKVFLECVQDMDHENMFWYRQDPGLGLRLIYFSYDVKMKEKGDIPEGYSVSREKKERFSLILESASTNQTSMYLCASRLAGGTDTQYFGPGTRLTVL.

The rearrangement links TRBV5-5 to TRBJ2-3, with a possible D match to TRBD2 (6 bases). Germline V gene lookup returns CDR1 SGHKS and CDR2 YYEKEE (reference sequence). The CDR3 spans 14 residues. Trimming removed 0 bases from V and 4 bases from J, with 9 bases in between. The CDR3 sequence: CASSLAGAPDTQYF. The CDR3 nucleotides are TGTGCCAGCAGCTTGGCGGGAGCCCCAGATACGCAGTATTTT. Full variable domain (remainder filled in from reference TRBV5-5 and TRBJ2-3): DAGVTQSPTHLIKTRGQQVTLRCSPISGHKSVSWYQQVLGQGPQFIFQYYEKEERGRGNFPDRFSARQFPNYSSELNVNALLLGDSALYLCASSLAGAPDTQYFGPGTRLTVL.

The V gene is TRBV6-1, the J gene TRBJ2-7; D remains unclear. The CDR3 extends over 12 amino acids. Germline V gene data show CDR1 as MNHNS and CDR2 as SASEGT. Trimming took 3 bases from V and 2 from J, leaving 5 bases between them. CDR3 sequence (DNA): TGTGCCAGCAGTGACGGTGCCTACGAGCAGTACTTC. The encoded protein is CASSDGAYEQYF.